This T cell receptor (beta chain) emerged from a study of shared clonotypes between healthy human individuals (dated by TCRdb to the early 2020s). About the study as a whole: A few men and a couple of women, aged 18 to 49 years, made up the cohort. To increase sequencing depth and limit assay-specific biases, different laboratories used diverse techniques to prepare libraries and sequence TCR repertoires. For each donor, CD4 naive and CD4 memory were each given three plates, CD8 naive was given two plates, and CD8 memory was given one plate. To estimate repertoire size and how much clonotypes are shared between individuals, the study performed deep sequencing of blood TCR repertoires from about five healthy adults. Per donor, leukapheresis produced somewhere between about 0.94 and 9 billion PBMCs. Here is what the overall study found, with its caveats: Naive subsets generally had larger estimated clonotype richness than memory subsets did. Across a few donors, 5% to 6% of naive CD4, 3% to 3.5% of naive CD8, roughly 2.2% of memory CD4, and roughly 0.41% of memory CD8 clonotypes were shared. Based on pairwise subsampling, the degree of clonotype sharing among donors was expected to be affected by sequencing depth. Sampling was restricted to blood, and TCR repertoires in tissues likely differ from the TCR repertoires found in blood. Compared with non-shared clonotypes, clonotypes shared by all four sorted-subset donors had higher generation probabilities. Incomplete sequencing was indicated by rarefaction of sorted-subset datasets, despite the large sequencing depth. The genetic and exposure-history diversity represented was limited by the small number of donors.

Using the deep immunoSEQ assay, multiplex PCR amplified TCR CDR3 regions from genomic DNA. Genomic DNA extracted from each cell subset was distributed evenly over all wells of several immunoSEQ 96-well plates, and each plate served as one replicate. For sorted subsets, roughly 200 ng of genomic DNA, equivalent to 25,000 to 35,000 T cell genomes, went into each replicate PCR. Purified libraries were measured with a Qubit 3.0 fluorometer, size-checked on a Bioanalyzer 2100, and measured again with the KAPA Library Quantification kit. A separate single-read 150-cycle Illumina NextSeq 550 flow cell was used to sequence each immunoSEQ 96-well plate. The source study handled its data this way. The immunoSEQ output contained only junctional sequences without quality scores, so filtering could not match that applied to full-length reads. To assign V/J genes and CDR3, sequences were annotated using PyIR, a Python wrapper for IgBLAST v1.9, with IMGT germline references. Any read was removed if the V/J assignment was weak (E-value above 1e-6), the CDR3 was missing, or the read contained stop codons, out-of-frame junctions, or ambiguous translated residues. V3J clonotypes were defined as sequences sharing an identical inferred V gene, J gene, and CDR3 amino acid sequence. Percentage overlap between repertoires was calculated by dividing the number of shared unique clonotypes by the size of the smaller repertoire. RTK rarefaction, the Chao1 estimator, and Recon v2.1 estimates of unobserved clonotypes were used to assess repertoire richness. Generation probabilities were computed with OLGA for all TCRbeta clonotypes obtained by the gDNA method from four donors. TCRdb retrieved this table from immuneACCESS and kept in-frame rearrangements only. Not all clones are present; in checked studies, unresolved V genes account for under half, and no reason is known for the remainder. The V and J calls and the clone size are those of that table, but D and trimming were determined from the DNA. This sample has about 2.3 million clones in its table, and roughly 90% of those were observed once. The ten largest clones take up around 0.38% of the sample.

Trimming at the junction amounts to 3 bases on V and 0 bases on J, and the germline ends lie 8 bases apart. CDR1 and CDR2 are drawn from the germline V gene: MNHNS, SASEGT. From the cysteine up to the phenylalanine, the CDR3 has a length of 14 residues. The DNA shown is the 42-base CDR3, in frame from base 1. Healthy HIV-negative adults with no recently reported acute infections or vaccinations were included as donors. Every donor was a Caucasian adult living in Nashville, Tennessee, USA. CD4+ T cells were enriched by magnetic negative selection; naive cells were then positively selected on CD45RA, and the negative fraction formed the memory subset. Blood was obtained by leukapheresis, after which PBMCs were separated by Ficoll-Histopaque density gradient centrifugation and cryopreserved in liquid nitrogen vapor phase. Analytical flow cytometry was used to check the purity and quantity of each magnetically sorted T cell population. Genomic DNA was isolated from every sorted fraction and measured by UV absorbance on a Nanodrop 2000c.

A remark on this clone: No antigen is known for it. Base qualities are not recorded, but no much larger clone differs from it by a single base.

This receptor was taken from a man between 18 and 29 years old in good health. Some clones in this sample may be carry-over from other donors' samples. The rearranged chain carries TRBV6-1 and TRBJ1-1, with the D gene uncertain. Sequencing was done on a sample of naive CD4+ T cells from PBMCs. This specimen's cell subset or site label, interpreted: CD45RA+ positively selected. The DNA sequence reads TGTGCCAGCAGTGACCAGAACATGAACACTGAAGCTTTCTTT. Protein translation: CASSDQNMNTEAFF.